Listed below are T cell receptor beta chains from one sample, sequenced in a study of identical twins. Via MiXCR, TCRdb re-called the 5' RACE reads, giving one row per CDR3 protein. The sample records 450,000 or so distinct CDR3 sequences, 20% to 25% being singletons. This sample was also put to use in a study of T cells expressing NK-cell markers.

The sequenced material came from CD4+ T cells sorted from blood. Every receptor here comes from a woman aged 18-29 years in good health. Each CDR3 is given with its conserved first and last residue. The D gene is left open where the match is weak. Clone size is stated in some rows and not others, as once, few, many or a class when expanded.

j_call v_call d_call clone_size cdr3_aa cdr3_nt
TRBJ1-1 TRBV28 TRBD1 few CASSPTGRRTEAFF TGTGCCAGCAGTCCGACAGGGAGGAGAACTGAAGCTTTCTTT
TRBJ2-7 TRBV12-3/TRBV12-4 NA NA CASSFYELRRARLYF TGTGCCAGCAGTTTCTACGAACTGAGGCGGGCGAGGCTGTACTTC
TRBJ1-1 TRBV12-3/TRBV12-4 TRBD1 few CASNLRTGGITEAFF TGTGCCAGCAATCTTAGGACAGGGGGCATCACTGAAGCTTTCTTT
TRBJ1-5 TRBV6-5 NA few CASSSTNRPNQPQHF TGTGCCAGCAGTTCCACTAACAGGCCTAATCAGCCCCAGCATTTT
TRBJ2-7 TRBV5-1 TRBD1 NA CASSLDRSEQYF TGCGCCAGCAGTTTGGACAGGAGCGAGCAGTACTTC
TRBJ1-2 TRBV10-3 NA NA CAISEGIYGYTF TGTGCCATCAGTGAGGGCATCTATGGCTACACCTTC
TRBJ2-2 TRBV10-3 NA NA CAISGSTGELFF TGTGCCATCAGTGGGAGCACCGGGGAGCTGTTTTTT
TRBJ2-3 TRBV6-2/TRBV6-3 TRBD2 NA CASSYPLAGYTDTQYF TGTGCCAGCAGTTACCCGCTAGCGGGATACACAGATACGCAGTATTTT
TRBJ2-7 TRBV20-1 NA NA CSARANSRGYEQYF TGCAGTGCTAGAGCAAACAGTAGGGGCTACGAGCAGTACTTC
TRBJ1-5 TRBV12-2 NA few CASRLSQGQGPYSNQPQHF TGTGCAAGTCGCTTATCCCAGGGACAGGGTCCCTATAGCAATCAGCCCCAGCATTTT
TRBJ2-4 TRBV11-2 TRBD1 few CASSWDRGNEGAKNIQYF TGTGCCAGCAGCTGGGACAGGGGGAATGAAGGGGCCAAAAACATTCAGTACTTC
TRBJ2-7 TRBV20-1 NA few CSAGDVYSYEQYF TGCAGTGCTGGGGACGTCTACTCCTACGAGCAGTACTTC
TRBJ2-7 TRBV12-3/TRBV12-4 TRBD1 few CASSLGTGHYEQYF TGTGCCAGCAGTTTAGGGACAGGGCATTACGAGCAGTACTTC
TRBJ2-1 TRBV6-6 NA NA CASSPLANNEQFF TGTGCCAGCAGTCCTCTAGCGAACAATGAGCAGTTCTTC
TRBJ2-1 TRBV5-1 TRBD2 NA CASSPGLAGMDNEQFF TGCGCCAGCAGCCCTGGACTAGCGGGGATGGATAATGAGCAGTTCTTC
TRBJ2-7 TRBV27 NA few CASSFAISPTASYEQYF TGTGCCAGCAGTTTCGCCATTAGCCCAACCGCGAGCTACGAGCAGTACTTC
TRBJ1-6 TRBV3-1 NA NA CASSQDGRYNSPLHF TGTGCCAGCAGCCAAGATGGGCGGTATAATTCACCCCTCCACTTT
TRBJ2-7 TRBV6-5 NA NA CASSYSSGLPYEQYF TGTGCCAGCAGTTACTCGAGCGGGTTACCCTACGAGCAGTACTTC
TRBJ2-1 TRBV19 NA NA CASSIKRGIEDEQFF TGTGCCAGTAGTATAAAGAGGGGGATCGAGGATGAGCAGTTCTTC
TRBJ2-5 TRBV20-1 NA NA CSAPGPARETQYF TGCAGTGCTCCGGGCCCTGCCCGAGAGACCCAGTACTTC
TRBJ2-2 TRBV6-1 TRBD2 few CASSRTSGELFF TGTGCCAGCAGTCGGACTAGCGGGGAGCTGTTTTTT
TRBJ2-5 TRBV7-9 TRBD2 few CASSLAGAYQETQYF TGTGCCAGCAGCCTAGCGGGGGCGTACCAAGAGACCCAGTACTTC
TRBJ1-2 TRBV6-1 NA few CASSLRQAYGYTF TGTGCCAGCAGCCTTAGACAGGCCTATGGCTACACCTTC
TRBJ2-3 TRBV11-3 TRBD2 NA CASLLAGETDTQYF TGTGCCAGCCTCCTAGCGGGGGAAACAGATACGCAGTATTTT
TRBJ1-2 TRBV20-1 NA NA CSARAGIRYGYTF TGCAGTGCTAGGGCAGGGATCCGCTATGGCTACACCTTC
TRBJ2-7 TRBV20-1 NA few CSASNGLSLYEQYF TGCAGTGCTAGTAACGGTCTTAGCCTCTACGAGCAGTACTTC
TRBJ2-2 TRBV3-1 TRBD2 many CASSQDVAGGPGAGELFF TGTGCCAGCAGCCAAGATGTAGCGGGAGGGCCGGGCGCCGGGGAGCTGTTTTTT
TRBJ2-4 TRBV20-1 TRBD2 NA CAGTLLADDIQYF TGCGCAGGCACCTTACTAGCGGATGACATTCAGTACTTC
TRBJ2-2 TRBV6-2/TRBV6-3 TRBD1 NA CASSRRTGRGTGELFF TGTGCCAGCAGCCGTCGGACAGGTCGGGGCACCGGGGAGCTGTTTTTT
TRBJ1-1 TRBV29-1 NA few CSVAGVLGTEAFF TGCAGCGTTGCGGGGGTCTTGGGCACTGAAGCTTTCTTT
TRBJ2-7 TRBV10-3 NA few CAISGEEPSYEQYF TGTGCCATCAGTGGAGAAGAGCCCTCCTACGAGCAGTACTTC
TRBJ2-1 TRBV7-9 TRBD2 NA CASSLPSGGEQFF TGTGCCAGCAGCTTACCAAGCGGGGGTGAGCAGTTCTTC
TRBJ2-1 TRBV2 NA NA CASSSDHSRGRLYNEQFF TGTGCCAGCAGTTCTGACCATTCCAGGGGCCGCCTTTACAATGAGCAGTTCTTC
TRBJ2-3 TRBV20-1 NA NA CSATWGRGTDTQYF TGCAGTGCTACCTGGGGTCGGGGCACAGATACGCAGTATTTT
TRBJ2-6 TRBV29-1 NA NA CSVEEGSGANVLTF TGCAGCGTTGAAGAGGGCTCTGGGGCCAACGTCCTGACTTTC
TRBJ2-7 TRBV12-3/TRBV12-4 NA NA CASTTTASYEQYF TGTGCCAGCACCACGACTGCCTCCTACGAGCAGTACTTC
TRBJ2-3 TRBV5-1 NA NA CASSWGSDTQYF TGCGCCAGCAGCTGGGGTTCAGATACGCAGTATTTT
TRBJ2-7 TRBV20-1 TRBD2 few CSARSLAGPHEQYF TGCAGTGCTAGGTCCCTAGCGGGGCCCCACGAGCAGTACTTC
TRBJ1-5 TRBV12-3/TRBV12-4 NA many CASTTSRSANQPQHF TGTGCCAGCACCACATCGAGGAGTGCCAATCAGCCCCAGCATTTT
TRBJ2-7 TRBV20-1 NA NA CSAGLGFGEQYF TGCAGTGCTGGGCTGGGTTTCGGCGAGCAGTACTTC
TRBJ2-3 TRBV27 NA NA CASTYRAWGTDTQYF TGTGCCAGCACCTACAGGGCATGGGGCACAGATACGCAGTATTTT
TRBJ2-1 TRBV28 NA NA CASSFLAANEQFF TGTGCCAGCAGTTTCCTAGCAGCCAATGAGCAGTTCTTC